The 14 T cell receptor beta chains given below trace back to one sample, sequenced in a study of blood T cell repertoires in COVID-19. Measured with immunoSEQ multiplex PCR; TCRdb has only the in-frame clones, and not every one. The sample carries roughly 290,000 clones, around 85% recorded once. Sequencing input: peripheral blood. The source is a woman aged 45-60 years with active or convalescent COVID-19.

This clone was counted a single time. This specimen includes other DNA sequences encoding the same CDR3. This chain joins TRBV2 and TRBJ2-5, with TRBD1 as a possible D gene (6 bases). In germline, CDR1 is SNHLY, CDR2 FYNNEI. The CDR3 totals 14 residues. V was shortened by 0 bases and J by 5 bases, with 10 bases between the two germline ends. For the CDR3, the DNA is TGTGCCAGCAGTGAAGCGAGGGGGTTCGAGACCCAGTACTTC. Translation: CASSEARGFETQYF.

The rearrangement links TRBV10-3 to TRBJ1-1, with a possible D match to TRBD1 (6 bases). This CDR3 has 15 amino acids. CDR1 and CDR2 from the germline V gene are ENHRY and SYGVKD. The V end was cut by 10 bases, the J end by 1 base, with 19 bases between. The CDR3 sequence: CATRAFGQSNTEAFF. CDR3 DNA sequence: TGTGCCACCAGAGCCTTCGGACAGTCGAACACTGAAGCTTTCTTT.

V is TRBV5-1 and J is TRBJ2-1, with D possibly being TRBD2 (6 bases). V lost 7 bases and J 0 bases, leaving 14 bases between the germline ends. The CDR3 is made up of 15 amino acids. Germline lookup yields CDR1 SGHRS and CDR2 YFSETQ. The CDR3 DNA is TGCGCCAGCTTCCCTGACGGGGGCTCCTACAATGAGCAGTTCTTC. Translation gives CASFPDGGSYNEQFF.

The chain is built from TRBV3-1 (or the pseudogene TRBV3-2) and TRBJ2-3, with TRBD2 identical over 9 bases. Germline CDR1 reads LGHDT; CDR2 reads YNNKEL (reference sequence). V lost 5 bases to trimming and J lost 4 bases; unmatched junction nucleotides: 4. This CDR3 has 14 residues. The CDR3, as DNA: TGTGCCAGCAGCGTTAGCGGGAGCGCAGATACGCAGTATTTT. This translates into CASSVSGSADTQYF.

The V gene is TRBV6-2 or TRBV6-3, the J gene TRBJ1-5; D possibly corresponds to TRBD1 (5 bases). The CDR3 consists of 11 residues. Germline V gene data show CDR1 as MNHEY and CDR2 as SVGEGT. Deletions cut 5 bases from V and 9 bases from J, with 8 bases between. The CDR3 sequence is CASSHGGPQHF. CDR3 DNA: TGTGCCAGCAGTCACGGGGGGCCCCAGCATTTT.

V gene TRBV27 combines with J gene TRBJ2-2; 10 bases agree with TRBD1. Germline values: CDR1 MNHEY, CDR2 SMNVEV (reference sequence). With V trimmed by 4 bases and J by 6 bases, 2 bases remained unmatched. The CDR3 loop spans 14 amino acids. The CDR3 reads CASSWTGGPGELFF. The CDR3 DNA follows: TGTGCCAGCAGTTGGACAGGGGGTCCCGGGGAGCTGTTTTTT.

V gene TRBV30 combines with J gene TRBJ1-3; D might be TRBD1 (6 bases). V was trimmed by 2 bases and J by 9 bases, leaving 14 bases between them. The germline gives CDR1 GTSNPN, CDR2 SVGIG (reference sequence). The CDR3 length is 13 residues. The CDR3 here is CAWSRGGLVTIYF. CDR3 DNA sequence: TGTGCCTGGAGTAGGGGGGGCTTGGTCACCATATATTTT.

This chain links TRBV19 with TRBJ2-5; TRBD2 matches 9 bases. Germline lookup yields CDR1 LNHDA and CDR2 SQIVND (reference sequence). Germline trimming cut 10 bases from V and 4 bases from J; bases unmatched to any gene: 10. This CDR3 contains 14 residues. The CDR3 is CATRWRAGGETQYF. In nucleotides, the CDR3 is TGTGCCACCCGGTGGAGAGCGGGAGGAGAGACCCAGTACTTC.

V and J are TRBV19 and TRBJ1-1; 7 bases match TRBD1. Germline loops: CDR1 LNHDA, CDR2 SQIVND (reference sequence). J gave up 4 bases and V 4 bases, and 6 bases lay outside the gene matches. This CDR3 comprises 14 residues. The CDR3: CASSRKGARTEAFF. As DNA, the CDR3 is TGTGCCAGTAGTAGAAAGGGGGCGCGCACTGAAGCTTTCTTT.

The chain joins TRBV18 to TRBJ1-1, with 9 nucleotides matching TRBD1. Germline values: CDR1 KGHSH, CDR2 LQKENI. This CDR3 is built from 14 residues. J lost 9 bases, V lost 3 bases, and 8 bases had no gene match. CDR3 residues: CASSPSGQGGQAFF. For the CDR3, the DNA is TGTGCCAGCTCACCGTCGGGACAGGGAGGGCAAGCTTTCTTT.

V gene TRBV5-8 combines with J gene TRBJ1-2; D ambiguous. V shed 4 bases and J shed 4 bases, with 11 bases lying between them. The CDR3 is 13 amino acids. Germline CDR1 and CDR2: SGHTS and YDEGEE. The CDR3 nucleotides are TGTGCCAGCAGCCCCCCTGGAGTCTATGGCTACACCTTC. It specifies CASSPPGVYGYTF.

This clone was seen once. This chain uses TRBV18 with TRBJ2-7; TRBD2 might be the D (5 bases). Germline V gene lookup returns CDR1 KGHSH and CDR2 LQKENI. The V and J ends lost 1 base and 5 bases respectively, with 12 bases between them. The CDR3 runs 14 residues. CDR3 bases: TGTGCCAGCTCACCACGGCTAGCAGCCCACGAGCAGTACTTC. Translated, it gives CASSPRLAAHEQYF.

CDR3 nucleotides: TGTGCCACCAGTGATGGGACTAGGCGTGGGGCCAACGTCCTGACTTTC. Its translation: CATSDGTRRGANVLTF. The rearrangement uses TRBV24-1 and TRBJ2-6, with 8 bases matching TRBD2. This CDR3 spans 16 amino acids. V dropped 3 bases and J dropped 3; count of bases not matched to a gene: 3. Germline V gene sequence: CDR1 KGHDR, CDR2 SFDVKD.

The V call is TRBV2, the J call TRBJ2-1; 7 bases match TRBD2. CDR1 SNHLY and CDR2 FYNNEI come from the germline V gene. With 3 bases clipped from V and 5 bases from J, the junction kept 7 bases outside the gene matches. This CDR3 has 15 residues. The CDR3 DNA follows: TGTGCCAGCAGTGAGTTGAGGGAGGGTAACAATGAGCAGTTCTTC. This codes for CASSELREGNNEQFF.